This is a list of T cell receptor beta chains from one sample in a study of blood T cells in healthy people across ages. TCRdb itself ran the 5' RACE reads through MiXCR, one entry per CDR3 protein. The sample has hundreds of thousands of distinct CDR3 sequences; approximately 24% are singletons. The same sample was also used in a study of T cells of mothers and their children.

The sequenced material came from blood. The receptors here all came from a boy between 10 and 17 years old in good health. Each CDR3 is given with its conserved first and last residue. A D gene is named only where the DNA matches it firmly. Size is omitted from some rows. Given values are once, few, many or a class for expanded clones.

TRBV15	TRBJ1-2	15	-	-	CATSSLPSNLYGYTF	TGTGCCACCAGCAGTTTACCCAGCAACCTCTATGGCTACACCTTC
TRBV29-1	TRBJ2-5	13	-	-	CSVELGGGETQYF	TGCAGCGTTGAACTGGGAGGGGGAGAGACCCAGTACTTC
TRBV7-9	TRBJ2-5	14	TRBD1	-	CASRTSGTGDAQYF	TGTGCCAGCAGGACTTCCGGGACAGGGGATGCGCAGTACTTC
TRBV4-1	TRBJ2-5	17	TRBD2	few	CASSQLGLAGPGETQYF	TGCGCCAGCAGCCAACTAGGACTAGCGGGGCCGGGGGAGACCCAGTACTTC
TRBV11-1	TRBJ2-3	16	-	few	CASSPQGASGLDTQYF	TGTGCCAGCAGCCCGCAAGGGGCCTCCGGTTTAGATACGCAGTATTTT
TRBV10-2	TRBJ2-7	15	TRBD1	-	CASSEPGTGGYEQYF	TGCGCCAGCAGTGAGCCCGGGACAGGTGGATACGAGCAGTACTTC
TRBV2	TRBJ2-7	14	TRBD2	-	CASSEAGGICEQYF	TGTGCCAGCAGTGAGGCCGGGGGGATCTGCGAGCAGTACTTC
TRBV5-5	TRBJ2-1	14	-	-	CASSPGANPNEQFF	TGTGCCAGCAGCCCGGGGGCCAATCCCAATGAGCAGTTCTTC
TRBV4-2	TRBJ2-5	14	-	-	CASSQTGEVETQYF	TGTGCCAGCAGCCAAACAGGGGAGGTAGAGACCCAGTACTTC
TRBV5-1	TRBJ1-4	16	TRBD1	-	CASSPYGQDPNEKLFF	TGCGCCAGCAGCCCCTACGGACAGGACCCTAATGAAAAACTGTTTTTT
TRBV11-2	TRBJ1-1	15	-	-	CASSLAGKMNTEAFF	TGTGCCAGCAGCTTAGCAGGGAAAATGAACACTGAAGCTTTCTTT
TRBV12-3/TRBV12-4	TRBJ2-1	12	-	few	CASSVRYNEQFF	TGTGCCAGCAGCGTAAGGTACAATGAGCAGTTCTTC
TRBV28	TRBJ1-2	14	-	-	CASSRGLGNYGYTF	TGTGCCAGCAGCCGAGGCCTAGGTAACTATGGCTACACCTTC
TRBV10-3	TRBJ1-2	15	TRBD1	-	CAISPPPGGGYGYTF	TGTGCCATCAGTCCTCCCCCAGGGGGTGGCTATGGCTACACCTTC
TRBV7-8	TRBJ2-3	13	-	once	CASSTPTQDTQYF	TGTGCCAGCAGCACACCGACTCAGGATACGCAGTATTTT
TRBV7-2	TRBJ2-1	14	TRBD2	-	CASSPGRVSNEQFF	TGTGCCAGCAGCCCCGGGAGGGTTTCCAATGAGCAGTTCTTC
TRBV12-3/TRBV12-4	TRBJ2-5	15	TRBD2	many	CASSYTGGIVETQYF	TGTGCCAGCAGCTATACGGGGGGGATTGTAGAGACCCAGTACTTC
TRBV7-2	TRBJ2-7	13	-	-	CASSTDHYYEQYF	TGTGCCAGCAGCACCGACCATTACTACGAGCAGTACTTC
TRBV24-1	TRBJ2-2	17	TRBD2	few	CATSESGLAGYTGELFF	TGTGCCACCAGTGAATCCGGACTAGCGGGGTACACCGGGGAGCTGTTTTTT
TRBV11-2	TRBJ2-1	15	-	-	CASSLVAHLYNEQFF	TGTGCCAGCAGCTTAGTAGCTCATCTTTACAATGAGCAGTTCTTC
TRBV29-1	TRBJ2-3	14	-	few	CSVGGGESTDTQYF	TGCAGCGTTGGAGGGGGGGAGTCGACAGATACGCAGTATTTT
TRBV7-3	TRBJ2-1	15	TRBD2	few	CASSLSGGAHNEQFF	TGTGCCAGCAGCCTTAGCGGGGGGGCCCACAATGAGCAGTTCTTC
TRBV6-2/TRBV6-3	TRBJ1-2	17	-	few	CASSYIAGLGALEGYTF	TGTGCCAGCAGTTACATCGCAGGCCTGGGGGCCTTGGAAGGCTACACCTTC
TRBV28	TRBJ2-5	13	-	-	CASSLSLRGTQYF	TGTGCCAGCAGTTTATCTCTAAGGGGGACCCAGTACTTC
TRBV29-1	TRBJ2-5	19	TRBD2	-	CSLERGASGGPEYQETQYF	TGCAGCCTCGAACGGGGGGCTAGCGGGGGCCCTGAGTACCAAGAGACCCAGTACTTC
TRBV20-1	TRBJ1-1	13	-	-	CSARDGYRTEAFF	TGCAGTGCTAGAGATGGATATAGGACTGAAGCTTTCTTT
TRBV2	TRBJ2-2	17	-	few	CASSARSRYANTGELFF	TGTGCCAGCAGTGCCCGCTCCCGGTACGCGAACACCGGGGAGCTGTTTTTT
TRBV4-1	TRBJ1-2	14	-	-	CASSQEGVGYGYTF	TGCGCCAGCAGCCAAGAGGGGGTTGGTTATGGCTACACCTTC
TRBV20-1	TRBJ2-5	18	TRBD2	few	CSAPPQKAGGLGGETQYF	TGCAGTGCTCCACCCCAGAAAGCGGGGGGCCTAGGGGGAGAGACCCAGTACTTC
TRBV7-9	TRBJ2-1	16	-	-	CASSLVALSSYNEQFF	TGTGCCAGCAGCTTAGTAGCATTGAGCTCCTACAATGAGCAGTTCTTC
TRBV28	TRBJ1-4	15	TRBD1	-	CASSSGTAFVGKLFF	TGTGCCAGCAGTTCCGGGACAGCCTTCGTTGGAAAACTGTTTTTT
TRBV20-1	TRBJ1-2	12	TRBD1	-	CSAGDRGYGYTF	TGCAGTGCTGGGGACAGGGGCTATGGCTACACCTTC
TRBV5-1	TRBJ2-7	15	TRBD1	few	CASSQTGQEGYEQYF	TGCGCCAGCAGCCAGACAGGGCAAGAGGGCTACGAGCAGTACTTC